This T cell receptor beta chain appears in the sequencing data of a study of T cells after yellow fever vaccination. The wider study: Each low-cell-number fraction was prepared by means of SMART-Seq v4 Ultra Low Input. General study points: Booster samples showed a return of most primary-vaccination clones (around 96% CD4, about 85% CD8). When the response was secondary, it was weaker but reached its peak faster, day 5 versus 15.

It was through 5'RACE template switching that TCR cDNA was made, with a universal primer site and UMIs added. TCRdb re-derived calls from the 5' RACE reads in MiXCR, one entry per CDR3 protein. In the table there are a few hundred thousand distinct CDR3 sequences, approximately 8% of which are singletons. This clonotype was seen more than once but under ten times. Antigen unknown. Germline lookup yields CDR1 SGHTA and CDR2 FQGNSA. There are 14 residues in the CDR3. Trimming cost V 3 bases and J 3 bases, with 11 bases left between them. The sequence came from a man aged 18 to 35 who received the YFV17D yellow fever vaccine. V usage is TRBV7-2 and J usage is TRBJ1-2, with no clear D. Here the sequenced sample was PBMCs, taken about 41 days after the first yellow fever vaccination. In nucleotides, the CDR3 is TGTGCCAGCAGCTTCGTTTGGGATTACTATGGCTACACCTTC. Amino acids: CASSFVWDYYGYTF.